These 9 T cell receptor beta chains share one sample of origin, sequenced in a study of T cell changes during pregnancy in multiple sclerosis. Sequenced by immunoSEQ multiplex PCR; TCRdb stores in-frame clones only, minus some. The sample carries under 60,000 clones, around 92% recorded once. The material was CD4+ T cells from peripheral blood mononuclear cells, obtained in the third trimester of pregnancy. Every receptor here comes from a female donor with multiple sclerosis, enrolled in a pregnancy study.

This chain links TRBV6-5 with TRBJ1-1; D is ambiguous. The CDR3 sequence is 15 residues long. Germline CDR1 MNHEY, CDR2 SVGAGI. V lost 7 bases and J lost 1, with 16 bases in between. The CDR3 nucleotides read TGTGCCAGCAATTATTCGCCCCTAAGGAACACTGAAGCTTTCTTT. This codes for CASNYSPLRNTEAFF.

The chain uses TRBV27 and TRBJ1-5; D is undetermined. With 2 bases removed from V and 9 bases from J, the gap between germline ends came to 8 bases. Germline CDR1 reads MNHEY; CDR2 reads SMNVEV (reference sequence). The CDR3 has 12 residues. This chain's CDR3 is CASSLLEGPQHF. DNA for the CDR3: TGTGCCAGCAGTTTACTCGAGGGGCCCCAGCATTTT.

The chain combines TRBV28 with TRBJ1-1, with TRBD1 matching over 9 bases. The germline V gene has CDR1 MDHEN and CDR2 SYDVKM. This CDR3 has 13 amino acids. The V and J ends lost 11 bases and 4 bases, in that order; junction bases with no gene match: 8. CDR3 DNA: TGTGCCGGGGGACAGGGTGATAGCACTGAAGCTTTCTTT. This codes for CAGGQGDSTEAFF.

The chain joins TRBV5-1 to TRBJ2-2; TRBD2 agrees at 10 bases. V was clipped by 2 bases and J by 0 bases; unmatched bases: 10. Germline V CDR1 and CDR2: SGHRS, YFSETQ. This CDR3 is built from 19 residues. CDR3 in amino acids: CASSFRVAGGPTNTGELFF. CDR3 DNA: TGCGCCAGCAGCTTTAGAGTAGCGGGAGGCCCCACGAACACCGGGGAGCTGTTTTTT. The complete variable domain, with remaining parts taken from reference TRBV5-1 and TRBJ2-2, reads KAGVTQTPRYLIKTRGQQVTLSCSPISGHRSVSWYQQTPGQGLQFLFEYFSETQRNKGNFPGRFSGRQFSNSRSEMNVSTLELGDSALYLCASSFRVAGGPTNTGELFFGEGSRLTVL.

This chain connects TRBV30 to TRBJ2-3; unclear D gene. Germline values: CDR1 GTSNPN, CDR2 SVGIG (reference sequence). The CDR3 is made up of 12 amino acids. V was cut by 1 base and J by 9 bases, with 11 bases left in between. The CDR3 sequence: CAWSASSGTQYF. CDR3 bases: TGTGCCTGGAGTGCCTCTTCAGGAACGCAGTATTTT.

The V call is TRBV6-1, the J call TRBJ2-1; maybe TRBD2 (6 bases). Germline-derived CDR1 and CDR2 are MNHNS and SASEGT. This CDR3 is 14 amino acids long. Trimming left V 7 bases short and J 3 bases short, with 13 bases between. The CDR3 here is CASNRENLYNEQFF. In DNA form, the CDR3 reads TGTGCCAGCAACCGGGAGAATCTCTACAATGAGCAGTTCTTC.

The rearrangement uses TRBV5-1 and TRBJ2-2, with D perhaps TRBD2 (5 bases). This CDR3 is 16 amino acids long. V gave up 0 bases and J gave up 7 bases, with 16 bases separating them. Germline lookup yields CDR1 SGHRS and CDR2 YFSETQ. The chain's CDR3 is CASSLGSSSGLGELFF. The CDR3 nucleotides are TGCGCCAGCAGCTTGGGGTCTAGCAGCGGTCTCGGGGAGCTGTTTTTT.

This clone was seen only a few times. The V and J genes are TRBV28 and TRBJ1-1; D is undetermined. Trimming took off 8 bases at V and 6 bases at J, with 19 bases between the two ends. This CDR3 spans 14 amino acids. Germline V lookup: CDR1 MDHEN, CDR2 SYDVKM. The CDR3 region is CASRVRGIRAEAFF. The CDR3 DNA is TGTGCCAGCCGCGTTAGAGGGATTAGGGCTGAAGCTTTCTTT.

The V and J genes are TRBV30 and TRBJ1-6; weak D call: TRBD1 (6 bases). The germline gives CDR1 GTSNPN, CDR2 SVGIG (reference sequence). The ends were cut back, 2 bases at V and 5 bases at J, with 13 bases in the middle. This CDR3 is built from 15 residues. The DNA for the CDR3 is TGTGCCTGGAGTATAGGACAGACCGATAATTCACCCCTCCACTTT. It codes for CAWSIGQTDNSPLHF.